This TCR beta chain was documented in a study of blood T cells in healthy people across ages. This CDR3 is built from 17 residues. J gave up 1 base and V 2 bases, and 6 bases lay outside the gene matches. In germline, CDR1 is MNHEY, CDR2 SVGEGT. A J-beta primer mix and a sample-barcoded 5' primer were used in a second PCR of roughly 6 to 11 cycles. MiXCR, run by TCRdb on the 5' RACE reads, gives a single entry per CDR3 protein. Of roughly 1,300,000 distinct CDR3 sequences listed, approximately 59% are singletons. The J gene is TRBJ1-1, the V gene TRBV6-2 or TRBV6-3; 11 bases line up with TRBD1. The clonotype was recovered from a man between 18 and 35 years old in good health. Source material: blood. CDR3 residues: CASSYPGQGVPNTEAFF. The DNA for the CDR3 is TGTGCCAGCAGTTACCCGGGACAGGGGGTCCCGAACACTGAAGCTTTCTTT.